The present entry profiles one T cell receptor (beta chain) with its context. The table lists this clone with a count of one. The clone's antigen remains unknown. It has no much larger one-base neighbor in the sample; base qualities were not kept. V is pruned by 9 bases and J by 7 bases, leaving 10 bases of the junction without a gene match. The CDR3 runs 14 residues from the cysteine to the phenylalanine. Left in the record is the CDR3 DNA by itself, 42 bases read in frame from the first base. CDR1 and CDR2 are read off the germline V gene as ENHRY and SYGVKD. The immunoSEQ Assay, a bias-controlled multiplex PCR, was used to amplify TCRbeta CDR3 regions from genomic DNA. The original methods were these. Nucleated cell counts per sample were estimated from amplification of reference gene primers within the assay. Sequence reads were collapsed and filtered to measure the absolute abundance of every unique TCRbeta CDR3 rearrangement. For each sample, productive Simpson clonality was calculated as the square root of Simpson's diversity index over productive rearrangements. TCRdb took this table from immuneACCESS and kept in-frame rearrangements with V and J called. Such tables lack part of the clones; where checked against another copy, unresolved V genes explain under half of the gap, and the rest is unexplained. V, J and clone size derive from that table, while D and trimming were established from the DNA sequence. The sample profile shows hundreds of thousands of clones; about 89% of them were found once. The top ten hold roughly 6.3% of the sample.

One collaborating source in Seattle enrolled patients during active infection and followed them longitudinally through the course of disease. Collaborating institutions collected whole blood in K2EDTA tubes following their own protocols. Collaborator samples were shipped for TCRbeta analysis as frozen whole blood, isolated PBMCs, or DNA extracted from either sample type. The data originate from a study of blood T cell repertoires in COVID-19 (dated by TCRdb to the early 2020s). About the full investigation: The collaborator samples originated in the United States, Italy and Spain and spanned the acute and convalescent phases of COVID-19. The repertoires were released in a freely available public database meant as a resource for research on the immune response to SARS-CoV-2. Nearly every sample came with metadata listing a de-identified subject ID, COVID-19 status, age in years and sex. The material from the prospective study consisted of cDNA or gDNA derived from T cells, B-cell-depleted T cells, or PBMCs. The dataset comprised deeply sampled blood TCRbeta repertoires from subjects exposed to, actively infected with, or recovered from COVID-19. Samples came from the ongoing ImmuneRACE study (first 160 participants) plus 1,254 subjects from 6 global collaborators. Where available, HLA class I and class II types were obtained from metadata supplied by the sample provider rather than from assay-based typing. What the work shows at the level of the full study, not this receptor alone: Clinical and demographic metadata were provided uncurated, with the amount varying by source and participant.

The clonotype originates from a woman aged 50 to 60 with COVID-19, enrolled during active disease. The V and J genes are TRBV10-3 and TRBJ2-2; 8 middle bases align to TRBD2. Sequences were obtained from peripheral blood. The sequence in DNA is TGTGCCATGGGTAGCGGGAAGGAGGACGGGGAGCTGTTTTTT. This codes for CAMGSGKEDGELFF.